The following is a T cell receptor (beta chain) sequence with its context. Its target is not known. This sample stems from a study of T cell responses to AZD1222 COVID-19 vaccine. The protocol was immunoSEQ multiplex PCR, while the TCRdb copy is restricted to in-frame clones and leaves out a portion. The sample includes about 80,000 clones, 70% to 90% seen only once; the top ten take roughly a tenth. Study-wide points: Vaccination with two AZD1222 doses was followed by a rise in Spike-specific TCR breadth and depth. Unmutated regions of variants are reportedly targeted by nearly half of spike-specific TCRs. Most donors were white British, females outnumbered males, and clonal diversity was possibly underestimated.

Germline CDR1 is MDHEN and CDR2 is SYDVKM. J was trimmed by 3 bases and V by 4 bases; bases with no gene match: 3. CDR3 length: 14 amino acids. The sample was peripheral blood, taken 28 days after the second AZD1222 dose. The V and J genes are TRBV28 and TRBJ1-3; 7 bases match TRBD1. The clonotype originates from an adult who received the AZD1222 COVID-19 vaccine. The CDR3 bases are TGTGCCAGCAGTTCGGGGACAGTTGGAAACACCATATATTTT. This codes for CASSSGTVGNTIYF.